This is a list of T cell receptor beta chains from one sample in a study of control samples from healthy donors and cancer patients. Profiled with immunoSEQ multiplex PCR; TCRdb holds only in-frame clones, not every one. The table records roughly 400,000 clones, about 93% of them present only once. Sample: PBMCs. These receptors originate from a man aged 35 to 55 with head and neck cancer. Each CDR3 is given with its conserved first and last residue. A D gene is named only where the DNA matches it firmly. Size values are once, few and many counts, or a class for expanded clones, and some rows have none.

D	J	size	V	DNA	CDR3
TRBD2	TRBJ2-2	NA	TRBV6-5	TGTGCCAGCAGGGTTAGCGGGACAAACACCGGGGAGCTGTTTTTT	CASRVSGTNTGELFF
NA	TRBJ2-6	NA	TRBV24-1	TGTGCCACCAGTGATTTTTCCGGGGCCAACGTCCTGACTTTC	CATSDFSGANVLTF
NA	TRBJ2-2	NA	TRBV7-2	TGTGCCAGCAGCTTTCCGACTACCTCGGAGCTGTTTTTT	CASSFPTTSELFF
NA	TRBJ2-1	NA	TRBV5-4	TGTGCCAGCAGCTTGTGGCCTAGGGCTGGCAATGAGCAGTTCTTC	CASSLWPRAGNEQFF
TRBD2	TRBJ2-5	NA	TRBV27	TGTGCCAGCAGTTTCGCGGGAGGGAAACAAGAGACCCAGTACTTC	CASSFAGGKQETQYF
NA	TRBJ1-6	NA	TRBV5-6	TGTGCCAGCAGTCTTGACCCCGAGTCACCACCCCTCCACTTT	CASSLDPESPPLHF
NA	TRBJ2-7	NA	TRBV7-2	TGTGCCAGCAGCCAGAGGGACGAGCAGTACTTC	CASSQRDEQYF
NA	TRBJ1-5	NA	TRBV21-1	TGTGCCAGCAGCAAAGCGCTCACGCACCGGGACTCGGATGGCAATCAGCCCCAGCATTTT	CASSKALTHRDSDGNQPQHF
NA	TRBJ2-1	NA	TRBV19	TGTGCCAGTAGTATTAGGGCAGGGGCGCATCGCCCCTACAATGAGCAGTTCTTC	CASSIRAGAHRPYNEQFF
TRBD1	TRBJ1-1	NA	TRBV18	TGTGCCAGCTCACCTAGACAGGGTGGGATGAACACTGAAGCTTTCTTT	CASSPRQGGMNTEAFF
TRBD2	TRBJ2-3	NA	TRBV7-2	TGTGCCAGCAGCTTAGTAGCGGGGGCCCCGGGAGATACGCAGTATTTT	CASSLVAGAPGDTQYF
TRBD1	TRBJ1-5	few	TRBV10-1	TGCGCCAGCAGTTACAGGGGTGGTTATAGCAATCAGCCCCAGCATTTT	CASSYRGGYSNQPQHF
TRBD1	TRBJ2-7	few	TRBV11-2	TGTGCCAGCAGCTTAGGGGGACAGGAGCAGTACTTC	CASSLGGQEQYF
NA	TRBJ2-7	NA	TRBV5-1	TGCGCCAGCAGTTTACAGGGTGGGAGCTCCTACGAGCAGTACTTC	CASSLQGGSSYEQYF
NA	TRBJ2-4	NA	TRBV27	TGTGCCAGCAGTTTCAGACGGGGAGACATTCAGTACTTC	CASSFRRGDIQYF
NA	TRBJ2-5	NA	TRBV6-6	TGTGCCAGCAGTTACGGGGGGGCGGTCCAAGAGACCCAGTACTTC	CASSYGGAVQETQYF
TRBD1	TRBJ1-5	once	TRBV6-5	TGTGCCAGCGGACCGGGGACAGGGGAATGGCAGCCCCAGCATTTT	CASGPGTGEWQPQHF
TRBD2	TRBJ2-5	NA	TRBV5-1	TGCGCCAGCAGCTTAATACTAGCGGGAGTGAGAGAGACCCAGTACTTC	CASSLILAGVRETQYF
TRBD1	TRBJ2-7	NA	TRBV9	TGTGCCAGCAGCAGAATACCGGGGACAGGGGGAGATTACGAGCAGTACTTC	CASSRIPGTGGDYEQYF
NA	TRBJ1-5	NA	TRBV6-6	TGTGCCAGCAGTCCCATAGGGTCTTATAGCAATCAGCCCCAGCATTTT	CASSPIGSYSNQPQHF
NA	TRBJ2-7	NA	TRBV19	TGTGCCAGTAGTATTGCGAGGGACGTTCTGGGCGAGCAGTACTTC	CASSIARDVLGEQYF
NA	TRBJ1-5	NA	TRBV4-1	TGCGCCAGCAGCCAAGATGTCCGGAGCAATCAGCCCCAGCATTTT	CASSQDVRSNQPQHF